This TCR beta chain was sequenced during a study of Graves' ophthalmopathy and Graves' hyperthyroidism. Findings and caveats of the study: Ophthalmopathy versus stable hyperthyroidism: 13-signature model gave 87.88% sensitivity, 80% to 84% specificity. The model reached approximately 67% sensitivity and around 72% specificity for predicting ophthalmopathy progression.

This clonotype was recorded many times. Its matching antigen is unknown. Scientists amplified the TCR beta CDR3 regions from RNA transcripts. The first-round RT-PCR employed HTBI primers together with the Qiagen OneStep RT-PCR kit. A multiplex PCR was then performed as the second round. TCRdb ran MiXCR on the multiplex PCR reads and lists one entry per CDR3 protein. The table records about 380,000 distinct CDR3 sequences, 15% to 19% of them present only once. Per the germline V gene, CDR1 is DFQATT and CDR2 is SNEGSKA (reference sequence). The CDR3 sequence is 15 residues long. The junction had 5 bases not matched to a gene; V was cut back by 1 base and J by 0 bases.

This sequence originates from a young woman with stable Graves' hyperthyroidism. Sequenced sample: peripheral blood. J is TRBJ1-1 and V is TRBV20-1, with 7 bases lining up with TRBD1. CDR3 sequence: CSARVSGTVNTEAFF. CDR3 nucleotide sequence: TGCAGTGCTAGAGTCTCCGGGACAGTGAACACTGAAGCTTTCTTT.